This passage covers 4 T cell receptor beta chains from one sample sequenced in a study of T cells after yellow fever vaccination. TCRdb re-derived calls from the 5' RACE reads in MiXCR, one entry per CDR3 protein. The table includes approximately 340,000 distinct CDR3 sequences, more than 8.5% detected once. Sequencing used PBMCs, obtained on the day of the first yellow fever vaccination. The receptor source for this set is a man aged 18-30 years who received the YFV17D yellow fever vaccine.

There are many counts of this clonotype. The chain employs TRBV6-6 and TRBJ1-4, with D possibly TRBD1 on 6 matching bases. V lost 11 bases and J 5 bases, leaving 12 bases between the germline ends. The CDR3 runs 12 residues. Per germline, CDR1 MNHNY and CDR2 SVGAGI (reference sequence). The CDR3 sequence: CAGGGLNEKLFF. Written as DNA, the CDR3 is TGTGCCGGGGGCGGATTAAATGAAAAACTGTTTTTT.

This clonotype has a count of ten or more. The chain employs TRBV28 and TRBJ2-7; D unresolved. The CDR3 is 11 amino acids. V lost 4 bases to trimming and J lost 4 bases, with 5 bases between them. Germline CDR1 is MDHEN and CDR2 is SYDVKM. CDR3 coding DNA: TGTGCCAGCAGTTCGGCTTACGAGCAGTACGTC. Translation: CASSSAYEQYV.

V gene TRBV12-3 or TRBV12-4 combines with J gene TRBJ2-1; no reliable D call. V shed 1 base and J shed 5 bases, with 9 bases lying between them. The CDR3 length is 14 residues. The CDR3 sequence is CASSLVQRNNEQFF. CDR3 bases: TGTGCCAGCAGTTTAGTACAGCGAAACAATGAGCAGTTCTTC.

This clonotype was seen a handful of times. The V and J genes are TRBV7-8 and TRBJ2-3; 10 bases map to TRBD2. This CDR3 spans 20 amino acids. The trim removed 5 bases at V and 6 bases at J, leaving 23 bases unmatched. Germline loops: CDR1 SGHVS, CDR2 FQNEAQ. The CDR3 sequence: CASSPPTSGTSDRRLDTQYF. As DNA, the CDR3 is TGTGCCAGCAGCCCACCGACCTCCGGGACTAGCGACCGGAGGCTGGATACGCAGTATTTT.